The source of this T cell receptor beta chain is a study of control samples from healthy donors and cancer patients. Profiled with immunoSEQ multiplex PCR; TCRdb holds only in-frame clones, not every one. The table has 150,000 to 200,000 clones, 91% seen once. The source of this sequence is a middle-aged woman in good health. The sample comprised blood.

The CDR3 DNA reads TGTGCCAGCAGCCCAGACAGCCTGAACACTGAAGCTTTCTTT. Its protein product is CASSPDSLNTEAFF. V usage is TRBV7-9 and J usage is TRBJ1-1; maybe TRBD1 (5 bases). This CDR3 has 14 residues. Trimming left V 5 bases short and J 0 bases short, with 10 bases between. CDR1 and CDR2 from the germline V gene are SEHNR and FQNEAQ (reference sequence).